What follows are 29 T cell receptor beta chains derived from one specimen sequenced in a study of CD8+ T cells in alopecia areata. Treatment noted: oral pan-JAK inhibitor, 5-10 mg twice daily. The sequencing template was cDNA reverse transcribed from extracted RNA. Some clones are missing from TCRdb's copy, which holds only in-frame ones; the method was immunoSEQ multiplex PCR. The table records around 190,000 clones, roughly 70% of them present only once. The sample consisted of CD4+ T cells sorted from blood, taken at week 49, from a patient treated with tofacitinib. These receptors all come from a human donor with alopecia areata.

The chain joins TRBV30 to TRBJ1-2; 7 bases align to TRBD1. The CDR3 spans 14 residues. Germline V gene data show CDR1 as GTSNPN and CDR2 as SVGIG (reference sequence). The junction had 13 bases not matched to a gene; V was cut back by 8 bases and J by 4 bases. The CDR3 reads CAQTRQGLLYGYTF. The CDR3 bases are TGTGCCCAAACCCGACAGGGACTCCTCTATGGCTACACCTTC.

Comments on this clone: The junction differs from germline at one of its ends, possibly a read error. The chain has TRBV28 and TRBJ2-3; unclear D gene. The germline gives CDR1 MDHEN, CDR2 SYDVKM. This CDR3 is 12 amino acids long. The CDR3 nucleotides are TGTGCCAGCAGGTTATATAGGGATACGCAGTATTTT. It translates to CASRLYRDTQYF.

CDR3 protein: CSVVSLWGWTEAFF. CDR3 nucleotides: TGCAGCGTTGTATCGTTGTGGGGATGGACTGAAGCTTTCTTT. The genes are TRBV29-1 and TRBJ1-1; D uncertain. Per the germline V gene, CDR1 is SQVTM and CDR2 is ANQGSEA. The CDR3 has 14 residues. Trimming took 4 bases from V and 5 from J, leaving 17 bases between them.

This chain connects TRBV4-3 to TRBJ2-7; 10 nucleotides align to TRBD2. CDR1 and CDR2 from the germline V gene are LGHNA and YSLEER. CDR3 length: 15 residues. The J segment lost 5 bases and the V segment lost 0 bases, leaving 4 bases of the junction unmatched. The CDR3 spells CASSQEGLAVHEQYF. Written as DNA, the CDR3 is TGCGCCAGCAGCCAAGAAGGACTAGCGGTCCACGAGCAGTACTTC.

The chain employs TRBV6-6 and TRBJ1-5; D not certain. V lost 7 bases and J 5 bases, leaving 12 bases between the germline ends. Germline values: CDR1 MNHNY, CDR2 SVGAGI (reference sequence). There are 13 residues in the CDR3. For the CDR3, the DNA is TGTGCCAGCATCCGGACTGTAGATCAGCCCCAGCATTTT. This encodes CASIRTVDQPQHF.

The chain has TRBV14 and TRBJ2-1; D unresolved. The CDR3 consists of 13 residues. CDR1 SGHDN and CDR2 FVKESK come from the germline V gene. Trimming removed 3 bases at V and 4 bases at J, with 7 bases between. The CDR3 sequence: CASSQDFYNEQFF. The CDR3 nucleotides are TGTGCCAGCAGCCAGGATTTTTACAATGAGCAGTTCTTC.

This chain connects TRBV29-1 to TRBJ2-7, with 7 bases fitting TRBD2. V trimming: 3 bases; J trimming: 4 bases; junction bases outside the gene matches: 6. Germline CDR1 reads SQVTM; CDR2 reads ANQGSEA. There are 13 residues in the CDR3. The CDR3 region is CSVEAGGRYEQYF. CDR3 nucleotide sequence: TGCAGCGTTGAGGCCGGGGGGAGATACGAGCAGTACTTC.

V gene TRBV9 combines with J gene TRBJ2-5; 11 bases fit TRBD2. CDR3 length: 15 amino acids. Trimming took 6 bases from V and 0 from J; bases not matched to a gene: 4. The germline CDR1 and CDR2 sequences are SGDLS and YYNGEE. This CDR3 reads CASTTSGGYQETQYF. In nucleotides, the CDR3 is TGTGCCAGCACTACTAGCGGGGGATACCAAGAGACCCAGTACTTC.

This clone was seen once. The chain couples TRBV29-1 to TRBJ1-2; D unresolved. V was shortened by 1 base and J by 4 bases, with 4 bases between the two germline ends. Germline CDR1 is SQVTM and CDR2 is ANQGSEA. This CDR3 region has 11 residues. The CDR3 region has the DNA TGCAGCGTTGAAGGCCGCTATGGCTACACCTTC. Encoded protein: CSVEGRYGYTF.

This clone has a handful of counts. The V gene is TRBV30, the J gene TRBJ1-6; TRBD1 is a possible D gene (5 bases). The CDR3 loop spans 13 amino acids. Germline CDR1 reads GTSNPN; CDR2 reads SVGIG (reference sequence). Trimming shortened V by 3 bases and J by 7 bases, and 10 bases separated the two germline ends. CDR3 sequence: CAWRSGDNSPLHF. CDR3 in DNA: TGTGCCTGGAGGTCGGGGGACAATTCACCCCTCCACTTT.

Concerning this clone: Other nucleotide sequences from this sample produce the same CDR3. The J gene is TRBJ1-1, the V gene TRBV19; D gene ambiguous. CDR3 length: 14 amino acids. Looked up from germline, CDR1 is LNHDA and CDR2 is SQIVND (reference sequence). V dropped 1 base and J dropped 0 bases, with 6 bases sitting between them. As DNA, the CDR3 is TGTGCCAGTAGTATAGGGACGGTGAACACTGAAGCTTTCTTT. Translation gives CASSIGTVNTEAFF.

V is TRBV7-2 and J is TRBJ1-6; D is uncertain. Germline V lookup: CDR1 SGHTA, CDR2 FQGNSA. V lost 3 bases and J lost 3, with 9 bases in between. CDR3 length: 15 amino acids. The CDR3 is CASSFSAVYNSPLHF. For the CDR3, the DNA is TGTGCCAGCAGCTTTTCGGCAGTCTATAATTCACCCCTCCACTTT.

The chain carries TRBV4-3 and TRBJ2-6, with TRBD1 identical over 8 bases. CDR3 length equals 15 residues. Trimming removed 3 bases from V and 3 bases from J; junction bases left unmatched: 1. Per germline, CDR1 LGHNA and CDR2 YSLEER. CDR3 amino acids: CASSQDRDGANVLTF. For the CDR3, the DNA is TGCGCCAGCAGCCAGGACAGGGATGGGGCCAACGTCCTGACTTTC.

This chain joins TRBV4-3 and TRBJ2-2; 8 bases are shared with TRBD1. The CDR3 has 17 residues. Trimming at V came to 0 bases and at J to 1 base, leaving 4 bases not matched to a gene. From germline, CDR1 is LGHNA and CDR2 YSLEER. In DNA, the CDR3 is TGCGCCAGCAGCCAAGATCGAGGACAGGGGAACACCGGGGAGCTGTTTTTT. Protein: CASSQDRGQGNTGELFF.

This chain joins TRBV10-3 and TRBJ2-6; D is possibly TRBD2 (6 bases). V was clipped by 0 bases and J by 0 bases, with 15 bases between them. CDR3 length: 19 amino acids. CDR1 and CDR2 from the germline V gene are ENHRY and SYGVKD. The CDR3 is CAISESPSGLSSGANVLTF. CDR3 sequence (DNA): TGTGCCATCAGTGAGTCTCCAAGCGGGTTGAGCTCTGGGGCCAACGTCCTGACTTTC.

Here the CDR3 reads CASSLGSTGQISGSPLHF. The CDR3 DNA reads as TGTGCCAGCAGCTTAGGTAGCACAGGGCAGATATCAGGATCACCCCTCCACTTT. V is TRBV7-6 and J is TRBJ1-6, with D tentatively TRBD1 (6 bases). Trimming cost V 1 base and J 10 bases, with 23 bases left between them. The CDR3 sequence is 18 residues long. Germline lookup yields CDR1 SGHVS and CDR2 FNYEAQ.

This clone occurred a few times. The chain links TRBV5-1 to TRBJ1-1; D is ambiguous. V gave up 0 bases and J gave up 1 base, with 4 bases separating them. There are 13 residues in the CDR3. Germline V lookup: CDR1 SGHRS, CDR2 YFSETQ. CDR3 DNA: TGCGCCAGCAGCTTGGACAGGAACACTGAAGCTTTCTTT. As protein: CASSLDRNTEAFF.

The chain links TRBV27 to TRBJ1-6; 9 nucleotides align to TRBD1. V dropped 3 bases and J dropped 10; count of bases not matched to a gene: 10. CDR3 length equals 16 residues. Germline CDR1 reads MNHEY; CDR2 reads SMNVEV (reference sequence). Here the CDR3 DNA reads TGTGCCAGCAGTTTGGGGGGACAGGGAAAAAGCTCACCCCTCCACTTT. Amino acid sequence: CASSLGGQGKSSPLHF.

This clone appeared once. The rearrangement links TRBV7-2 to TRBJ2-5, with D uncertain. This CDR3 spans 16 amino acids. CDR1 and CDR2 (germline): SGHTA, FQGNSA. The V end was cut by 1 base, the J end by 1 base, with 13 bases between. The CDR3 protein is CASSLGAKPSQETQYF. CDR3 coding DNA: TGTGCCAGCAGCTTAGGAGCCAAACCCTCCCAAGAGACCCAGTACTTC.

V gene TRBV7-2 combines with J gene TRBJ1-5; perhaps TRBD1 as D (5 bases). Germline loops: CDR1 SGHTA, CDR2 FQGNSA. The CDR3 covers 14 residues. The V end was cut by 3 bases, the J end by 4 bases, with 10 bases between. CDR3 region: CASSFQGRNQPQHF. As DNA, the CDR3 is TGTGCCAGCAGCTTTCAGGGAAGAAATCAGCCCCAGCATTTT.

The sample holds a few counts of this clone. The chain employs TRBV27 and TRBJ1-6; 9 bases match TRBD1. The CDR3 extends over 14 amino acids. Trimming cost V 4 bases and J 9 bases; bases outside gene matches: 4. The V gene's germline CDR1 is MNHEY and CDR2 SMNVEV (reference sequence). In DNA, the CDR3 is TGTGCCAGCAGTTGGGACAGGGTTCGTTCACCCCTCCACTTT. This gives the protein CASSWDRVRSPLHF.

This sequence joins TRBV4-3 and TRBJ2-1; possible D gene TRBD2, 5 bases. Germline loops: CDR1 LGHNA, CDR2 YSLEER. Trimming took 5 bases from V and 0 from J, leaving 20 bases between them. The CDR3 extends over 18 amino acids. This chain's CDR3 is CASSSSRSGRSSYNEQFF. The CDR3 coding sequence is TGCGCCAGCAGCTCATCCCGAAGCGGACGGAGCTCCTACAATGAGCAGTTCTTC.

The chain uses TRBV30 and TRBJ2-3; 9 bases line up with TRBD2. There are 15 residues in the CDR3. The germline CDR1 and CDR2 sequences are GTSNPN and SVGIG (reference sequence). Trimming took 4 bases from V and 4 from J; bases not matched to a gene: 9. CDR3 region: CAWTRGSGGSDTQYF. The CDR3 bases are TGTGCCTGGACACGGGGTAGCGGGGGCTCAGATACGCAGTATTTT. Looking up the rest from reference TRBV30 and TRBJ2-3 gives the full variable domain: SQTIHQWPATLVQPVGSPLSLECTVEGTSNPNLYWYRQAAGRGLQLLFYSVGIGQISSEVPQNLSASRPQDRQFILSSKKLLLSDSGFYLCAWTRGSGGSDTQYFGPGTRLTVL.

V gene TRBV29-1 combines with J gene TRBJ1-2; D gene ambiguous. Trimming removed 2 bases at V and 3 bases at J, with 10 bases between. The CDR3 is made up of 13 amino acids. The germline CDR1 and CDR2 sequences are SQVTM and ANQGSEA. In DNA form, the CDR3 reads TGCAGCGTTGAATCAGGAGTTGACTATGGCTACACCTTC. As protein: CSVESGVDYGYTF.

Here the CDR3 reads CAWSSGTDTQYF. CDR3 in DNA: TGTGCCTGGAGTTCCGGCACAGATACGCAGTATTTT. V usage is TRBV30 and J usage is TRBJ2-3; D ambiguous. This CDR3 contains 12 residues. Trimming removed 2 bases from V and 1 base from J, with 4 bases in between. CDR1 is GTSNPN, CDR2 SVGIG, per germline (reference sequence).

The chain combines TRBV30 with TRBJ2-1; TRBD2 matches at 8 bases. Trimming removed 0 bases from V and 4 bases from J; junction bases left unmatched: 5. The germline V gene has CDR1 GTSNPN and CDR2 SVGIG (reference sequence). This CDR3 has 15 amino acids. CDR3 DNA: TGTGCCTGGAGTGTTTTAGCGGGGACATACAATGAGCAGTTCTTC. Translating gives CAWSVLAGTYNEQFF.

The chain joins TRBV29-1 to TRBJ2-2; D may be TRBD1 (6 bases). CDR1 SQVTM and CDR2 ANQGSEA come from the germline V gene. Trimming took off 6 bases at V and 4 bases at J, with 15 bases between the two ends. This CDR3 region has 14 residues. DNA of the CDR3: TGCAGCGTGGCACCAGGGGCGGGCACCGGGGAGCTGTTTTTT. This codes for CSVAPGAGTGELFF.

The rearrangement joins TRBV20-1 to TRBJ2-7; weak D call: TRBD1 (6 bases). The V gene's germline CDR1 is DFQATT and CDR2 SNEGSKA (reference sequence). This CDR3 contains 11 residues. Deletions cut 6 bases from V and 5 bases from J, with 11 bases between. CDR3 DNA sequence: TGCAGTGCCGAGAACAGGGACGAGCAGTACTTC. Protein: CSAENRDEQYF.

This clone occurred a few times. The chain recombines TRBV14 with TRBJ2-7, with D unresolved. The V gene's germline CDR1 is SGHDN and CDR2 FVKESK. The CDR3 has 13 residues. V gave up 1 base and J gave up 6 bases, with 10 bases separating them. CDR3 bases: TGTGCCAGCAGCCAAGTCTTTAGTTCCGAGCAGTACTTC. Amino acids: CASSQVFSSEQYF. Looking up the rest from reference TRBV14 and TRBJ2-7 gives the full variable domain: EAGVTQFPSHSVIEKGQTVTLRCDPISGHDNLYWYRRVMGKEIKFLLHFVKESKQDESGMPNNRFLAERTGGTYSTLKVQPAELEDSGVYFCASSQVFSSEQYFGPGTRLTVT.